Presented here are 8 T cell receptor beta chains from one specimen sequenced in a study of sequential checkpoint blockade in melanoma. As to treatment: randomized to nivolumab then ipilimumab (arm A) or the reverse (arm B). Sequencing used immunoSEQ multiplex PCR; TCRdb keeps in-frame clones, though not all of them. This sample has 6,000 to 8,000 clones, with about 20% found just once. The material was tumor tissue (inferred from file names), obtained from a patient given nivolumab and ipilimumab in sequence. Receptor source: a human donor with melanoma.

CDR3 sequence (DNA): TGTGCCACCAGCAGAGGAGGGACAGGCAATCAGCCCCAGCATTTT. Amino acids: CATSRGGTGNQPQHF. The chain has TRBV15 and TRBJ1-5, with 7 positions matching TRBD1. The CDR3 covers 15 residues. Germline V lookup: CDR1 LNHNV, CDR2 YYDKDF (reference sequence). V trimming: 1 base; J trimming: 2 bases; junction bases outside the gene matches: 2.

In its sample, this clone was seen many times. V usage is TRBV11-3 and J usage is TRBJ1-2, with unresolved D. This CDR3 spans 14 amino acids. Germline V gives CDR1 SGHNT, CDR2 YENEEA. V shed 4 bases and J shed 8 bases, with 17 bases lying between them. CDR3 amino acids: CASSSSYAEVGYTF. The CDR3 DNA follows: TGTGCCAGCAGCTCGTCCTATGCCGAGGTCGGCTACACCTTC.

This sequence joins TRBV29-1 and TRBJ2-7; D is uncertain. The CDR3 runs to 13 residues. V lost 5 bases, J lost 3 bases, and 14 bases lay in between. The germline gives CDR1 SQVTM, CDR2 ANQGSEA. Written as DNA, the CDR3 is TGCAGCGTTCAAGTCCTTAGGGACTACGAGCAGTACTTC. Protein: CSVQVLRDYEQYF.

This clone was observed a handful of times. This rearrangement joins TRBV29-1 to TRBJ1-4; D is ambiguous. The length of the CDR3 is 12 residues. With 6 bases removed from V and 8 bases from J, the gap between germline ends came to 13 bases. Germline CDR1 is SQVTM and CDR2 is ANQGSEA. The CDR3 protein is CSVRPGPEKLFF. CDR3 coding DNA: TGCAGCGTCCGTCCTGGGCCGGAAAAACTGTTTTTT. Looking up the rest from reference TRBV29-1 and TRBJ1-4 gives the full variable domain: SAVISQKPSRDICQRGTSLTIQCQVDSQVTMMFWYRQQPGQSLTLIATANQGSEATYESGFVIDKFPISRPNLTFSTLTVSNMSPEDSSIYLCSVRPGPEKLFFGSGTQLSVL.

The V gene is TRBV6-8, the J gene TRBJ2-2, with 10 bases that match TRBD1. After removal of 6 bases from V and 8 bases from J, the junction contained 6 bases not matched to a gene. The CDR3 consists of 14 residues. Per the germline V gene, CDR1 is MNHGY and CDR2 is SAAAGT. The CDR3 protein is CASSRDRGRGELFF. DNA for the CDR3: TGTGCCAGCAGCAGGGACAGGGGACGGGGGGAGCTGTTTTTT.

This clone has a handful of counts. The chain uses TRBV11-3 and TRBJ2-3; possibly TRBD2 for D (6 bases). Trimming cost V 0 bases and J 1 base, with 11 bases left between them. CDR3 length: 16 residues. Germline V gene data show CDR1 as SGHNT and CDR2 as YENEEA. CDR3 region: CASSLEFGSGTDTQYF. The DNA for the CDR3 is TGTGCCAGCAGCTTAGAATTCGGGAGCGGCACAGATACGCAGTATTTT.

The sample holds a few counts of this clone. V usage is TRBV11-3 and J usage is TRBJ2-7, with 8 bases matching TRBD2. This CDR3 spans 15 amino acids. CDR1 and CDR2 from the germline V gene are SGHNT and YENEEA. V lost 5 bases, J lost 3 bases, and 9 bases stayed unmatched. The CDR3 loop is CASSTAGGAGYEQYF. CDR3 DNA: TGTGCCAGCAGCACCGCGGGGGGCGCTGGCTACGAGCAGTACTTC.

The rearrangement links TRBV6-8 to TRBJ2-5, with a weak D call TRBD2 (6 bases). Germline CDR1 is MNHGY and CDR2 is SAAAGT. The CDR3 is made up of 15 amino acids. Deletions cut 0 bases from V and 0 bases from J, with 8 bases between. The CDR3 loop is CASSYSPSDQETQYF. CDR3 DNA sequence: TGTGCCAGCAGTTACTCCCCTAGCGACCAAGAGACCCAGTACTTC.